These T cell receptor beta chains were read from a single sample in a study of T cell responses to AZD1222 COVID-19 vaccine. Profiling relied on immunoSEQ multiplex PCR, and the TCRdb table lists in-frame clones only, not all of them. Altogether 75,000 to 85,000 clones are present, roughly 87% being singletons, with the ten largest covering roughly a quarter. This specimen was peripheral blood, taken on day 0 of AZD1222 vaccination. The receptors derive from an adult in good health. CDR3s include the opening cysteine and the closing phenylalanine or tryptophan. The D gene is left open where the match is weak. Size is omitted from some rows. Given values are once, few, many or a class for expanded clones.

V: TRBV5-1; J: TRBJ1-6; D: -; size: -; DNA: TGCGCCAGCAGCGGTGAGGCAGATTCACCCCTCCACTTT; CDR3: CASSGEADSPLHF
V: TRBV19; J: TRBJ1-5; D: TRBD1; size: -; DNA: TGTGCCAGTAGAACGGACAGGGACAATCAGCCCCAGCATTTT; CDR3: CASRTDRDNQPQHF
V: TRBV6-5; J: TRBJ1-2; D: -; size: -; DNA: TGTGCCAGCAATCCGGACGCCTGGGCTAACTATGGCTACACCTTC; CDR3: CASNPDAWANYGYTF
V: TRBV7-6; J: TRBJ2-3; D: TRBD1; size: once; DNA: TGTGCCAGCAGCCAACAGGGGGCCCTAATATCCACAGATACGCAGTATTTT; CDR3: CASSQQGALISTDTQYF
V: TRBV2; J: TRBJ2-1; D: TRBD2; size: -; DNA: TGTGCCAGCAGTGATAGCGGGAGTAGAAATGAGCAGTTCTTC; CDR3: CASSDSGSRNEQFF
V: TRBV5-4; J: TRBJ2-2; D: TRBD2; size: -; DNA: TGTGCCAGCAGCTTTGGACTAGTAGCGAACACCGGGGAGCTATTTTTT; CDR3: CASSFGLVANTGELFF
V: TRBV28; J: TRBJ2-5; D: -; size: -; DNA: TGTGCCAGCAGTTCCGAGACAGGCCAAGAGACCCAGTACTTC; CDR3: CASSSETGQETQYF
V: TRBV7-9; J: TRBJ1-2; D: TRBD1; size: -; DNA: TGTGCCAGCAGCGCCTTGATCGGACAGGGAGACGGCTACACCTTC; CDR3: CASSALIGQGDGYTF
V: TRBV7-9; J: TRBJ1-1; D: -; size: once; DNA: TGTGCCAGCAGCCTCCCTGGGACCAAAGCTTTCTTT; CDR3: CASSLPGTKAFF
V: TRBV6-5; J: TRBJ1-2; D: TRBD1; size: -; DNA: TGTGCCAGCAGCCCGACAGGGGAGTTTGGCTACACCTTC; CDR3: CASSPTGEFGYTF
V: TRBV21-1; J: TRBJ2-1; D: -; size: once; DNA: TGTGCCAGCAGCGTTTGCGGGCTAAAGGTGGCGACTTACAATGAGCAGTTCTTC; CDR3: CASSVCGLKVATYNEQFF
V: TRBV13; J: TRBJ1-2; D: -; size: -; DNA: TGTGCCAGCAGCCACGGGACGAACTATGGCTACACCTTC; CDR3: CASSHGTNYGYTF
V: TRBV9; J: TRBJ2-7; D: -; size: -; DNA: TGTGCCAGCAGCCCCCCGGGCCAGGGGGGCTCCTACGAGCAGTACTTC; CDR3: CASSPPGQGGSYEQYF